The text below deals with one T cell receptor beta chain. This entry comes from a study of long-term antiretroviral therapy in people with HIV. Study at large: Samples collected earliest predate the 2015 immediate-ART recommendation by about a decade.

Researchers report immunoSEQ v3.0 was run at survey level. A target of 40,000-50,000 T-cell genomes per sample was set for sequencing. Sequencing used immunoSEQ multiplex PCR; TCRdb keeps in-frame clones, though not all of them. This sample has 38,000 or so clones, with about 95% found just once. Germline-derived CDR1 and CDR2 are MDHEN and SYDVKM. Trimming took off 4 bases at V and 3 bases at J, with 13 bases between the two ends. This CDR3 is 15 amino acids long. The rearrangement uses TRBV28 and TRBJ1-5; D unclear. This specimen was unsorted PBMCs, taken around 9.2 years after starting antiretroviral therapy. The receptor was isolated from a young man with HIV. The CDR3 nucleotides are TGTGCCAGCAGTTCCTCCTTGGGAACCAATCAGCCCCAGCATTTT. Translation: CASSSSLGTNQPQHF.